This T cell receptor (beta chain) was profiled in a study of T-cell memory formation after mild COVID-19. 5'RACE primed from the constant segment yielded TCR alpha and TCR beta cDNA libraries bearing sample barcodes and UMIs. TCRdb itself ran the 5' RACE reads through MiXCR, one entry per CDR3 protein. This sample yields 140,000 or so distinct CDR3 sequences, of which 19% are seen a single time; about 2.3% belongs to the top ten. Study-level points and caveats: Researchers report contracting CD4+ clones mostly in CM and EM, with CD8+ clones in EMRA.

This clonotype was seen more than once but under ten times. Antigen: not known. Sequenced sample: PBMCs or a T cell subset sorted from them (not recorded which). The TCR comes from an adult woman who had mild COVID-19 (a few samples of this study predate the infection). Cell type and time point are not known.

CDR3 coding DNA: TGTGCCATCAGCGGGGGTTCAGGGATGGGCACAGATACGCAGTATTTT. It translates to CAISGGSGMGTDTQYF. The chain uses TRBV10-3 and TRBJ2-3, with a possible D match to TRBD2 (6 bases). Germline CDR1 reads ENHRY; CDR2 reads SYGVKD. V was shortened by 6 bases and J by 1 base, with 17 bases between the two germline ends. The length of the CDR3 is 16 residues.